The T cell receptor (beta chain) described here comes from a study of cytomegalovirus exposure and HLA in healthy donors. The overall study: According to later analysis, the same platform produced the approximately 120 validation and approximately 700 first-cohort repertoires. Study-level results: Most sequenced TCRs were rare (though some public TCRs occurred in many donors). In a later analysis, first-cohort TCR clusters were found to tend to co-occur in the roughly 120 validation repertoires.

As concerns this clone: Its antigen is currently unknown.

Germline V CDR1 and CDR2: SQVTM, ANQGSEA. The J segment lost 6 bases and the V segment lost 4 bases, leaving 8 bases of the junction unmatched. This CDR3 region has 15 residues. Libraries were prepared by immunoSEQ multiplex PCR; TCRdb keeps only in-frame clonotypes and omits some of them. The sample carries about 130,000 clones, just under 90% recorded once. Among the 120 subjects of the validation cohort, separate from the roughly 670-subject first cohort, were the donors. The origin of this receptor is a woman younger than 45 in good health and CMV-seropositive. The sample taken for sequencing was PBMCs. The V call is TRBV29-1, the J call TRBJ1-5, with 11 bases aligning to TRBD1. Written as DNA, the CDR3 is TGCAGCGTTGCCGTAGGACAGGGGGCGGGTCAGCCCCAGCATTTT. Translated, it gives CSVAVGQGAGQPQHF.